One sample yielded the 20 T cell receptor beta chains listed below, sequenced in a study of blood T cell repertoires in COVID-19. Method: immunoSEQ multiplex PCR; TCRdb's copy keeps in-frame clones and lacks some. The sample lists about 490,000 clones, roughly 88% occurring once. The specimen sequenced was peripheral blood. The receptors shown here come from a human donor in a cohort sampled during active COVID-19.

The chain joins TRBV6-1 to TRBJ2-2; 10 bases match TRBD2. In germline, CDR1 is MNHNS, CDR2 SASEGT. The V segment lost 4 bases and the J segment 2 bases; nucleotides outside the gene matches: 13. The CDR3 is 19 residues long. Here the CDR3 DNA reads TGTGCCAGCAGTGTTAGAGCCCACATACTAGCGGGAAACACCGGGGAGCTGTTTTTT. Translating gives CASSVRAHILAGNTGELFF.

This chain connects TRBV19 to TRBJ1-1; D unclear. Germline V gene sequence: CDR1 LNHDA, CDR2 SQIVND (reference sequence). The CDR3 runs to 14 residues. V lost 5 bases to trimming and J lost 1 base, with 11 bases between them. The CDR3 nucleotides read TGTGCCAGTAGTCGGAGAAGTGAGAACACTGAAGCTTTCTTT. Protein product: CASSRRSENTEAFF.

The V gene is TRBV27, the J gene TRBJ2-2; TRBD1 is a possible D gene (5 bases). The CDR3 runs to 15 residues. Per the germline V gene, CDR1 is MNHEY and CDR2 is SMNVEV (reference sequence). V was clipped by 6 bases and J by 0 bases, with 11 bases between them. The CDR3 DNA is TGTGCCAGCAGAGTCCTACAGGCGAACACCGGGGAGCTGTTTTTT. Translation gives CASRVLQANTGELFF.

The chain is built from TRBV5-1 and TRBJ2-2; 13 bases align to TRBD2. CDR1 and CDR2 from the germline V gene are SGHRS and YFSETQ. The trim removed 0 bases at V and 2 bases at J, leaving 7 bases unmatched. CDR3 size: 19 residues. The DNA for the CDR3 is TGCGCCAGCAGCTTGGCGTCGACTAGCGGGAGGCTAAACACCGGGGAGCTGTTTTTT. It is translated as CASSLASTSGRLNTGELFF.

This clone was detected only a few times. Other DNA sequences in the sample encode the same CDR3. The chain recombines TRBV19 with TRBJ1-1; no firm D call. In germline, CDR1 is LNHDA, CDR2 SQIVND (reference sequence). This CDR3 contains 13 residues. V gave up 3 bases and J gave up 1 base, with 6 bases separating them. The CDR3, as DNA: TGTGCCAGTAGTATCCGGGGGAACACTGAAGCTTTCTTT. Encoded protein: CASSIRGNTEAFF.

The CDR3 loop is CASSLWGQANYGYTF. DNA of the CDR3: TGTGCCAGCAGTTTATGGGGACAGGCTAACTATGGCTACACCTTC. V and J are TRBV27 and TRBJ1-2; 8 positions match TRBD1. The CDR3 consists of 15 residues. Unmatched junction bases numbered 1, after V lost 1 base and J lost 0 bases. CDR1 MNHEY and CDR2 SMNVEV come from the germline V gene (reference sequence).

The V call is TRBV14, the J call TRBJ2-1, with a weak D call TRBD2 (6 bases). The CDR3 is 17 residues long. With 0 bases removed from V and 2 bases from J, the gap between germline ends came to 14 bases. The germline V gene has CDR1 SGHDN and CDR2 FVKESK. For the CDR3, the DNA is TGTGCCAGCAGCCAAGAGAGGAGGGGAAAAACCTACAATGAGCAGTTCTTC. The encoded protein is CASSQERRGKTYNEQFF.

This chain links TRBV10-1 with TRBJ2-2, with 10 positions matching TRBD1. Per germline, CDR1 WNHNN and CDR2 SYGVQD (reference sequence). The CDR3 consists of 15 residues. Unmatched junction bases numbered 4, after V lost 6 bases and J lost 3 bases. The CDR3: CASRTGTGDTGELFF. CDR3 coding DNA: TGCGCCAGCAGAACCGGGACAGGGGACACCGGGGAGCTGTTTTTT.

This rearrangement joins TRBV14 to TRBJ2-3, with a tentative D call TRBD1 (6 bases). There are 15 residues in the CDR3. Trimming took 3 bases from V and 6 from J, leaving 16 bases between them. In germline, CDR1 is SGHDN, CDR2 FVKESK. This CDR3 is CASSHGQISVDTQYF. The CDR3 bases are TGTGCCAGCAGCCACGGACAGATAAGCGTGGATACGCAGTATTTT.

This clone has a single count. The chain employs TRBV10-3 and TRBJ2-7, with 11 bases aligning to TRBD2. The CDR3 runs 15 residues. V lost 5 bases to trimming and J lost 4 bases; unmatched junction nucleotides: 7. Per the germline V gene, CDR1 is ENHRY and CDR2 is SYGVKD. The CDR3, as DNA: TGTGCCATCAGTCCCACTAGCGGGAGTAATTACGAGCAGTACTTC. It translates to CAISPTSGSNYEQYF.

V and J are TRBV4-2 and TRBJ2-1; D possibly corresponds to TRBD2 (5 bases). Germline V gene lookup returns CDR1 LGHNA and CDR2 YNFKEQ. V lost 3 bases and J lost 9, with 15 bases in between. The CDR3 totals 14 residues. CDR3 DNA sequence: TGTGCCAGCAGCCAGGCGGGCTCGGGCGGTGAGCAGTTCTTC. It encodes CASSQAGSGGEQFF.

This clone came up once. The genes are TRBV27 and TRBJ1-1, with TRBD1 identical over 8 bases. From germline, CDR1 is MNHEY and CDR2 SMNVEV (reference sequence). V shed 5 bases and J 5 bases; nucleotides not matched to a gene: 7. The CDR3 is 14 residues long. This chain's CDR3 is CASSRQGLWTEAFF. The CDR3 DNA reads TGTGCCAGCAGTCGACAGGGGTTGTGGACTGAAGCTTTCTTT.

This chain joins TRBV7-9 and TRBJ2-3, with D perhaps TRBD2 (5 bases). CDR1 and CDR2 (germline): SEHNR, FQNEAQ (reference sequence). V lost 5 bases and J 6 bases, leaving 12 bases between the germline ends. This CDR3 is built from 13 residues. For the CDR3, the DNA is TGTGCCAGCAGCCCACTGGGAGCGGATACGCAGTATTTT. Translation gives CASSPLGADTQYF.

The chain is built from TRBV6-2 or TRBV6-3 and TRBJ2-3, with D possibly TRBD2 on 6 matching bases. Germline CDR1 is MNHEY and CDR2 is SVGEGT. The CDR3 runs to 15 residues. V lost 5 bases and J 5 bases, leaving 17 bases between the germline ends. CDR3 loop: CASSGASVGEDTQYF. The CDR3 DNA follows: TGTGCCAGCAGTGGGGCTAGCGTAGGGGAAGATACGCAGTATTTT.

The CDR3: CASSQGLAGVRYEQYF. CDR3 bases: TGTGCCAGCAGCCAGGGACTAGCGGGAGTTCGCTACGAGCAGTACTTC. This chain joins TRBV27 and TRBJ2-7; 14 bases fit TRBD2. The CDR3 contains 16 residues. V lost 6 bases to trimming and J lost 3 bases; unmatched junction nucleotides: 7. Germline CDR1 reads MNHEY; CDR2 reads SMNVEV (reference sequence).

The chain joins TRBV7-9 to TRBJ2-3; tentatively, D is TRBD1 (7 bases). Germline CDR1 is SEHNR and CDR2 is FQNEAQ (reference sequence). Trimming shortened V by 0 bases and J by 4 bases, and 14 bases separated the two germline ends. The CDR3 has 16 amino acids. The CDR3 DNA reads as TGTGCCAGCAGCTTAGCGCGGCCAGGGGGGCCAGATACGCAGTATTTT. It encodes CASSLARPGGPDTQYF.

The chain joins TRBV5-1 to TRBJ2-1; TRBD2 matches at 8 bases. The CDR3 runs to 16 residues. The germline gives CDR1 SGHRS, CDR2 YFSETQ. After removal of 3 bases from V and 2 bases from J, the junction contained 7 bases not matched to a gene. For the CDR3, the DNA is TGCGCCAGCAGCTGGACTCTAGCGGGCGCCTACAATGAGCAGTTCTTC. The encoded protein is CASSWTLAGAYNEQFF.

This clone was detected once. The CDR3 bases are TGTGCCTGGAGTGGGAACAGAGGGGGAAACACCATATATTTT. Translation gives CAWSGNRGGNTIYF. This chain joins TRBV30 and TRBJ1-3; D ambiguous. Trimming took 1 base from V and 4 from J, leaving 11 bases between them. The CDR3 extends over 14 amino acids. Germline lookup yields CDR1 GTSNPN and CDR2 SVGIG (reference sequence).

The chain carries TRBV27 and TRBJ2-1, with D possibly matching TRBD2 (6 bases). The ends were cut back, 2 bases at V and 7 bases at J, with 9 bases in the middle. CDR3 length: 13 residues. The V gene's germline CDR1 is MNHEY and CDR2 SMNVEV (reference sequence). For the CDR3, the DNA is TGTGCCAGCAGTTTAATAGCGGTAAATGAGCAGTTCTTC. It translates to CASSLIAVNEQFF.

V usage is TRBV2 and J usage is TRBJ2-5; maybe TRBD1 (6 bases). V lost 6 bases to trimming and J lost 3 bases, with 14 bases between them. The CDR3 is 14 residues long. Germline V gene lookup returns CDR1 SNHLY and CDR2 FYNNEI. CDR3 residues: CASRESAGEETQYF. In DNA form, the CDR3 reads TGTGCCAGCAGGGAGAGCGCAGGGGAAGAGACCCAGTACTTC.